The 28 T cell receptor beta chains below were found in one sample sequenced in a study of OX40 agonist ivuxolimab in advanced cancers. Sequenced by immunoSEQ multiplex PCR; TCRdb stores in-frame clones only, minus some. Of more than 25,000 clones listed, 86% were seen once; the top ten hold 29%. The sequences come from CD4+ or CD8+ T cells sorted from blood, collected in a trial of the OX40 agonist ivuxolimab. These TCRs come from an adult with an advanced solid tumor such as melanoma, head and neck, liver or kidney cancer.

The CDR3 nucleotides read TGTGCCAGCAGCTTAACGGGAGATACGCAGTATTTT. Translating it yields CASSLTGDTQYF. This chain joins TRBV7-3 and TRBJ2-3, with D uncertain. The germline V gene has CDR1 SGHTA and CDR2 FQGTGA. The V gene lost 0 bases and the J gene lost 5 bases, with 3 bases spanning the gap. This CDR3 contains 12 residues. The variable domain in full, with the rest retrieved from reference TRBV7-3 and TRBJ2-3, is GAGVSQTPSNKVTEKGKYVELRCDPISGHTALYWYRQSLGQGPEFLIYFQGTGAADDSGLPNDRFFAVRPEGSVSTLKIQRTERGDSAVYLCASSLTGDTQYFGPGTRLTVL.

CDR3 sequence (DNA): TGTGCCAGCAGCCCTTCCGGTGGTAGCTCCTACAATGAGCAGTTCTTC. Its translation: CASSPSGGSSYNEQFF. The chain links TRBV13 to TRBJ2-1; D unclear. From germline, CDR1 is PRHDT and CDR2 FYEKMQ (reference sequence). The CDR3 runs to 16 residues. V shed 5 bases and J shed 0 bases, with 14 bases lying between them.

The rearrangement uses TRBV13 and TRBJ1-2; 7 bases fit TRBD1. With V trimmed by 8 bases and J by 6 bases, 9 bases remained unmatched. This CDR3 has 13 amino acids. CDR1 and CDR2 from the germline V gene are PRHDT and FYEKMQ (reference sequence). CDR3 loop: CASLSVQGHGYTF. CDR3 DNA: TGTGCCAGCCTTTCCGTACAGGGGCATGGCTACACCTTC.

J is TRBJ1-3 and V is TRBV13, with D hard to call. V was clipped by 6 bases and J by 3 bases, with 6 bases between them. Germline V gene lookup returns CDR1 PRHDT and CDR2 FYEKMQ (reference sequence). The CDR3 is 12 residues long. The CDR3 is CASSPLGNTIYF. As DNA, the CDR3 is TGTGCCAGCAGTCCCCTTGGAAACACCATATATTTT.

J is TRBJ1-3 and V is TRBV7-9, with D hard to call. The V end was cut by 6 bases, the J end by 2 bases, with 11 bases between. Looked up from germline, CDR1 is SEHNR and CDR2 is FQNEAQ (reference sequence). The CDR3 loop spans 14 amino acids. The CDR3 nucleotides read TGTGCCAGCAGGGAGAAGTTAGCTGGAAACACCATATATTTT. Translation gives CASREKLAGNTIYF.

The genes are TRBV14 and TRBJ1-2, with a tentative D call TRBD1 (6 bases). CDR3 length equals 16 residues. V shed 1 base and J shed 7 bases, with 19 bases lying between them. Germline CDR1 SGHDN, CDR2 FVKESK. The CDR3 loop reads CASSQVTGQGKGGYTF. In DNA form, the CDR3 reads TGTGCCAGCAGCCAAGTAACTGGTCAGGGGAAGGGTGGCTACACCTTC.

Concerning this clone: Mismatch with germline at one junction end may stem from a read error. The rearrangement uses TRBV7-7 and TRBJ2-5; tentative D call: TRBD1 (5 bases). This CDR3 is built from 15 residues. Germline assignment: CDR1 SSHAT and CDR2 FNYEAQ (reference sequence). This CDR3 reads CASSFDSAPQETQYF. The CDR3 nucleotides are TGTGCTAGCAGCTTCGACAGTGCACCCCAAGAGACCCAGTACTTC.

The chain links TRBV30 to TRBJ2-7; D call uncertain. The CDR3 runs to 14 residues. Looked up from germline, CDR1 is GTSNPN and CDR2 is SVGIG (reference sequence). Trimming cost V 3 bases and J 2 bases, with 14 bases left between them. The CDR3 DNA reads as TGTGCCTGGAGACTACCAGGTCTAGCCTACGAGCAGTACTTC. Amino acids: CAWRLPGLAYEQYF.

The CDR3 DNA sequence: TGTGCCTGGAGCCTAGGGGTACAAGAGACCCAGTACTTC. Translating it yields CAWSLGVQETQYF. The rearrangement links TRBV30 to TRBJ2-5; maybe TRBD1 (5 bases). Germline CDR1 and CDR2: GTSNPN and SVGIG (reference sequence). Trimming cost V 3 bases and J 2 bases, with 10 bases left between them. The CDR3 runs to 13 residues. Drawing the rest from reference TRBV30 and TRBJ2-5, the complete variable domain is SQTIHQWPATLVQPVGSPLSLECTVEGTSNPNLYWYRQAAGRGLQLLFYSVGIGQISSEVPQNLSASRPQDRQFILSSKKLLLSDSGFYLCAWSLGVQETQYFGPGTRLLVL.

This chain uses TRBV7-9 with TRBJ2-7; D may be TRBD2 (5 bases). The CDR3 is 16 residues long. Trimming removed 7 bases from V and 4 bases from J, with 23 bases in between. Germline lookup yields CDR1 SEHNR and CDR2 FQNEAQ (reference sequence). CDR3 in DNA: TGTGCCAGCACCCCGATATTGGGCGGGCTGAAATACGAGCAGTACTTC. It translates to CASTPILGGLKYEQYF.

CDR3 DNA: TGTGCTAGTGGCCCTGGACGGAACACTGAAGCTTTCTTT. Its protein is CASGPGRNTEAFF. This chain uses TRBV12-5 with TRBJ1-1; no firm D call. Germline CDR1 and CDR2: LGHNT and FRNRAP. Trimming pared 6 bases from V and 1 base from J, leaving 9 bases between. The CDR3 extends over 13 amino acids.

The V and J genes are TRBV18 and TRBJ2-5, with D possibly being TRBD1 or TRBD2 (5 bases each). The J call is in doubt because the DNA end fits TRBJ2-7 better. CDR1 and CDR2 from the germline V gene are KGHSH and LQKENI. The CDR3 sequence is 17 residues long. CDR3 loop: CASSPPEARTNPYEQYF. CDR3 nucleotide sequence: TGTGCCAGCTCACCACCGGAGGCCAGGACAAACCCCTACGAGCAGTACTTC.

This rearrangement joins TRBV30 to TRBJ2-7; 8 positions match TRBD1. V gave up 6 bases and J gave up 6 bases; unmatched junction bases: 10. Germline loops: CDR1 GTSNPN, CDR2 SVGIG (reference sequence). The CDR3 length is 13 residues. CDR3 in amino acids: CACVGTGPTEQYF. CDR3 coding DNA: TGTGCCTGCGTCGGGACAGGCCCCACCGAGCAGTACTTC.

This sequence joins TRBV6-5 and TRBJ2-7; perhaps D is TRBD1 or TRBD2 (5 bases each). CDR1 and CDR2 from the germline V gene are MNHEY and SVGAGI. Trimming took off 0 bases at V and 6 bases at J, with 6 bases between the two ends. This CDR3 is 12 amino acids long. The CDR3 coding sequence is TGTGCCAGCAGTTACTCTGGGACCGAGCAGTACTTC. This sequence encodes CASSYSGTEQYF.

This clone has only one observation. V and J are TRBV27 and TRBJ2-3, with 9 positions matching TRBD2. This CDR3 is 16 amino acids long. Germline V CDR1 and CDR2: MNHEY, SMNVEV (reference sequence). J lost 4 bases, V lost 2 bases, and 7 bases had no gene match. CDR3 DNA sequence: TGTGCCAGCAGTTTAAGTAGCGGGGGAAGCGCAGATACGCAGTATTTT. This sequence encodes CASSLSSGGSADTQYF.

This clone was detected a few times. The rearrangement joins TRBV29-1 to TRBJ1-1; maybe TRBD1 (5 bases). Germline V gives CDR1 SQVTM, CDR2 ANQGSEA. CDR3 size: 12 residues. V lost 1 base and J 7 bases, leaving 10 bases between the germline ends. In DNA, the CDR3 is TGCAGCGTTGAAGGTCGGGACGGTGAAGCTTTCTTT. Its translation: CSVEGRDGEAFF.

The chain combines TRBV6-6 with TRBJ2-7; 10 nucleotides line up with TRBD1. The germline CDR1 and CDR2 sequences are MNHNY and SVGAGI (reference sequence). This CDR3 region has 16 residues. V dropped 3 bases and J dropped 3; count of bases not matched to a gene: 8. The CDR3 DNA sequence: TGTGCCAGCAGTTATATCCAGTGGGACAGGGGCTACGAGCAGTACTTC. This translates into CASSYIQWDRGYEQYF.

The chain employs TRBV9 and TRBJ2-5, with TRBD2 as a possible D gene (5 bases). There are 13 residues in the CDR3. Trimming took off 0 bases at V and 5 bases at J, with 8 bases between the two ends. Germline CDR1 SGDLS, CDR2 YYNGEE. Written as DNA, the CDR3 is TGTGCCAGCAGCGTAGAAGCGGTGGAGACCCAGTACTTC. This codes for CASSVEAVETQYF. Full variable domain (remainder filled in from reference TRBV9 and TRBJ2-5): DSGVTQTPKHLITATGQRVTLRCSPRSGDLSVYWYQQSLDQGLQFLIQYYNGEERAKGNILERFSAQQFPDLHSELNLSSLELGDSALYFCASSVEAVETQYFGPGTRLLVL.

The CDR3, as DNA: TGTGCCAGCAGCTTGGGACTAGCGGGCTCCTACAATGAGCAGTTCTTC. Amino acids: CASSLGLAGSYNEQFF. The chain is built from TRBV5-6 and TRBJ2-1; 10 nucleotides agree with TRBD2. The CDR3 extends over 16 amino acids. With V trimmed by 0 bases and J by 0 bases, 0 bases remained unmatched. In germline, CDR1 is SGHDT, CDR2 YYEEEE.

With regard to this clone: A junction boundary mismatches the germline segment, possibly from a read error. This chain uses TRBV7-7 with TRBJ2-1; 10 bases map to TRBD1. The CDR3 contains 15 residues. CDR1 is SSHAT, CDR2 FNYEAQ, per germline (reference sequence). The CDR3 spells CASSPGTGVRYEQFF. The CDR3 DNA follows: TGTGCTAGCAGCCCCGGGACAGGGGTAAGGTATGAGCAGTTCTTC.

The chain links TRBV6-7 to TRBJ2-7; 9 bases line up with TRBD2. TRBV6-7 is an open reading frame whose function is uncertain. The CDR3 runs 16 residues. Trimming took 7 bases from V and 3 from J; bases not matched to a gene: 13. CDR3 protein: CASTQTFRLAVYEQYF. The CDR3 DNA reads TGTGCCAGCACGCAGACTTTCCGACTAGCGGTCTACGAGCAGTACTTC.

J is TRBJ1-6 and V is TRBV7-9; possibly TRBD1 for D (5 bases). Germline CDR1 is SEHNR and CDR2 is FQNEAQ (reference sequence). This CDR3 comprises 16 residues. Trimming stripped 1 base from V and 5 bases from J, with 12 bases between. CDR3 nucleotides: TGTGCCAGCAGCTTAGATGCGGGGCTAAATAATTCACCCCTCCACTTT. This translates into CASSLDAGLNNSPLHF. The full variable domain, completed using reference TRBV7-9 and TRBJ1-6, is DTGVSQNPRHKITKRGQNVTFRCDPISEHNRLYWYRQTLGQGPEFLTYFQNEAQLEKSRLLSDRFSAERPKGSFSTLEIQRTEQGDSAMYLCASSLDAGLNNSPLHFGNGTRLTVT.

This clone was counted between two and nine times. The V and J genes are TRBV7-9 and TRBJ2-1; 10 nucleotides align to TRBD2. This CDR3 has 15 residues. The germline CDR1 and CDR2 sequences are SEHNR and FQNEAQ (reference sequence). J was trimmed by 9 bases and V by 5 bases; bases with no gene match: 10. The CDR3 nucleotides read TGTGCCAGCAGCACCACACTAGCGGGATCCAGTGAGCAGTTCTTC. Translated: CASSTTLAGSSEQFF. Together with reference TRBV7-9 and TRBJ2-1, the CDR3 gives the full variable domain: DTGVSQNPRHKITKRGQNVTFRCDPISEHNRLYWYRQTLGQGPEFLTYFQNEAQLEKSRLLSDRFSAERPKGSFSTLEIQRTEQGDSAMYLCASSTTLAGSSEQFFGPGTRLTVL.

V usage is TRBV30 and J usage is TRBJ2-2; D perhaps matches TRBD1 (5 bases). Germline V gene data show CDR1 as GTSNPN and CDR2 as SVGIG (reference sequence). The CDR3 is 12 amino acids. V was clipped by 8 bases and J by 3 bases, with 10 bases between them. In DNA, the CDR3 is TGTGCCCGACAGAGTGACACCGGGGAGCTGTTTTTT. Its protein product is CARQSDTGELFF.

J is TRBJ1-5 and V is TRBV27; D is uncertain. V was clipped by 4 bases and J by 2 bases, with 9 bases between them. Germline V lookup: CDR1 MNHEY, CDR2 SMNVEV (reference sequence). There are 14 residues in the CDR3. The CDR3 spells CASSSYGGNQPQHF. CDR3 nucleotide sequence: TGTGCCAGCAGTTCCTACGGTGGCAATCAGCCCCAGCATTTT.

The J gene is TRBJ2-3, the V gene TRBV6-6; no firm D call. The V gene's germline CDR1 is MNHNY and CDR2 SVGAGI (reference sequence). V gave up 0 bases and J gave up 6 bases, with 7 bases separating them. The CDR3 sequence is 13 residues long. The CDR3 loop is CASSYSIWDTQYF. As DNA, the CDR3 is TGTGCCAGCAGTTACTCGATATGGGATACGCAGTATTTT.

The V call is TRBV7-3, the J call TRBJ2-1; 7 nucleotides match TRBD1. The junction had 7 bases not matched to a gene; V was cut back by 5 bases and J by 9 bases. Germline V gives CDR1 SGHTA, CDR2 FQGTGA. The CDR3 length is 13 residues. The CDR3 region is CASSPTGVAEQFF. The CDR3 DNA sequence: TGTGCCAGCAGCCCCACAGGGGTTGCTGAGCAGTTCTTC.

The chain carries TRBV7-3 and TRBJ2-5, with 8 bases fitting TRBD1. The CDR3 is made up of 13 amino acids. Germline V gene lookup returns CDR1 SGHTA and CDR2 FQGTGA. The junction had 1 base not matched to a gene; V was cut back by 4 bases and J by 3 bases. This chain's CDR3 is CASSSQGEETQYF. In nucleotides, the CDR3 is TGTGCCAGCAGCTCACAGGGGGAAGAGACCCAGTACTTC.